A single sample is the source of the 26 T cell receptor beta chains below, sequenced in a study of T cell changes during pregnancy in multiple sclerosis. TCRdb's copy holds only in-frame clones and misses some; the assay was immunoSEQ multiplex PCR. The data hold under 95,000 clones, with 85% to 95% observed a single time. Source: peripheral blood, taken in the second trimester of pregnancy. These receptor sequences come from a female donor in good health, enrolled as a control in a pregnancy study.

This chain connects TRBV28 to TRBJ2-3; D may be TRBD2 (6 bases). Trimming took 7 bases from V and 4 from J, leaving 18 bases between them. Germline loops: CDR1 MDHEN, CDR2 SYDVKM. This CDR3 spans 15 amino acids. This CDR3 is CASITPGDGSDTQYF. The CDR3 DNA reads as TGTGCCAGCATTACCCCGGGAGATGGTTCAGATACGCAGTATTTT.

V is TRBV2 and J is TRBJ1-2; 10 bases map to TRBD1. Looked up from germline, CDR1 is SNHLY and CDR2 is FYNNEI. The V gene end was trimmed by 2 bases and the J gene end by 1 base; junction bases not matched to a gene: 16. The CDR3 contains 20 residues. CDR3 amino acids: CASSEIFGDRGIGINYGYTF. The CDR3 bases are TGTGCCAGCAGTGAAATTTTCGGGGACAGGGGAATCGGTATTAACTATGGCTACACCTTC.

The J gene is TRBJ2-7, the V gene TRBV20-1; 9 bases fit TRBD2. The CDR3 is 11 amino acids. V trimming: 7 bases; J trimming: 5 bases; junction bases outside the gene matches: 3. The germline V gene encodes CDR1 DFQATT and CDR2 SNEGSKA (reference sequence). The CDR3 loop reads CSGVAGDEQYF. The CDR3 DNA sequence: TGCAGTGGGGTAGCGGGAGACGAGCAGTACTTC.

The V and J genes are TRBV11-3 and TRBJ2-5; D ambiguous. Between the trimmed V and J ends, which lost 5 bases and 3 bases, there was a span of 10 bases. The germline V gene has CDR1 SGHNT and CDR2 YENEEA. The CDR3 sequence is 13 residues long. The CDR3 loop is CASSVAEEETQYF. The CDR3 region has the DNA TGTGCCAGCAGCGTTGCAGAGGAAGAGACCCAGTACTTC.

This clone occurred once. CDR3 in DNA: TGTGCCAGCAGTGAGACATGGCGGGAGGGCCTAAACATTCAGTACTTC. Residues: CASSETWREGLNIQYF. The chain recombines TRBV6-1 with TRBJ2-4, with TRBD2 matching over 9 bases. CDR3 length: 16 amino acids. CDR1 and CDR2 (germline): MNHNS, SASEGT. The ends lost 3 bases at V and 6 bases at J; junction bases unmatched: 9.

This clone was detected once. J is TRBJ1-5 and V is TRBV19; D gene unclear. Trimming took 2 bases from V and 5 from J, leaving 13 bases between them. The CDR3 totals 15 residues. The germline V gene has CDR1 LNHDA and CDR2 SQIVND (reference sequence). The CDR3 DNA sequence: TGTGCCAGTAGTATAACAGACGACCTTTATCAGCCCCAGCATTTT. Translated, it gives CASSITDDLYQPQHF.

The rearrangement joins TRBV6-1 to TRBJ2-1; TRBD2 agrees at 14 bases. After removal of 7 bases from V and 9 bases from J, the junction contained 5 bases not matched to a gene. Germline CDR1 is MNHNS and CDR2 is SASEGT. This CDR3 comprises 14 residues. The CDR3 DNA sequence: TGTGCCAGCAATAGACTAGCGGGAGGGGGTGAGCAGTTCTTC. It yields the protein CASNRLAGGGEQFF.

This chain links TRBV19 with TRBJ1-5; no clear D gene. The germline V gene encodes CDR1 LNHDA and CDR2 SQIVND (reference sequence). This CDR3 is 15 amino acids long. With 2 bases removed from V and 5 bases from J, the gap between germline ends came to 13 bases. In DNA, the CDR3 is TGTGCCAGTAGTATAATCGGTGGGAGGGATCAGCCCCAGCATTTT. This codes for CASSIIGGRDQPQHF.

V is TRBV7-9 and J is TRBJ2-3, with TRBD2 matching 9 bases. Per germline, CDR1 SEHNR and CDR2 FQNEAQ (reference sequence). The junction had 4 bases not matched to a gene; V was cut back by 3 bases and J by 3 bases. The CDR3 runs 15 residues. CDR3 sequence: CASSFWREGTDTQYF. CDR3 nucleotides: TGTGCCAGCAGCTTTTGGCGGGAGGGAACAGATACGCAGTATTTT.

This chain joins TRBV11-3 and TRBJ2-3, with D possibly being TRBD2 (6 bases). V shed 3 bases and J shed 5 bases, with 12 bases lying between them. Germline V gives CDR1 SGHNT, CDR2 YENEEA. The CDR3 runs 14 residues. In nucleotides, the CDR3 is TGTGCCAGCAGCTTTAGCGGATCTAGAGATACGCAGTATTTT. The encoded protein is CASSFSGSRDTQYF.

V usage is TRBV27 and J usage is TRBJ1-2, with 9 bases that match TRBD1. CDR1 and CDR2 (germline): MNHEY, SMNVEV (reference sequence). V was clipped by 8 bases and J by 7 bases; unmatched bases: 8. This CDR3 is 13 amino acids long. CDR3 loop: CASASGTGTGYTF. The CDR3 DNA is TGTGCCAGCGCATCCGGGACAGGGACTGGCTACACCTTC.

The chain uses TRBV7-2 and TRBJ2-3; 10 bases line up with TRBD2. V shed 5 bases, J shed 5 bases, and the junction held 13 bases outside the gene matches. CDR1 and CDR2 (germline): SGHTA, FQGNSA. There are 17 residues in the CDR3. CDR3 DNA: TGTGCCAGCAGCGCCGTCATATTAGCGGGAGGAAAAGATACGCAGTATTTT. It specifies CASSAVILAGGKDTQYF.

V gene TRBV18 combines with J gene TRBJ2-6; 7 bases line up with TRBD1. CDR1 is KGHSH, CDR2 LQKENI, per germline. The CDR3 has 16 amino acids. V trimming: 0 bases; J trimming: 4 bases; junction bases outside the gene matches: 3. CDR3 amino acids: CASSPPKGQGANVLTF. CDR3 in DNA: TGTGCCAGCTCACCACCGAAGGGACAGGGGGCCAACGTCCTGACTTTC.

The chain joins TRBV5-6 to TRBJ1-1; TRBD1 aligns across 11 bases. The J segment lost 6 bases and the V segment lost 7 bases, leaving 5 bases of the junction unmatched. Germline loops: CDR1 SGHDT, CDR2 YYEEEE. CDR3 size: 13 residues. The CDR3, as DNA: TGTGCCAGCGGGGACAGGGGGTATGCTGAAGCTTTCTTT. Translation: CASGDRGYAEAFF.

The CDR3 spells CASSLSRAEKLFF. CDR3 sequence (DNA): TGTGCCAGCAGTTTAAGCAGGGCGGAGAAACTGTTTTTT. J is TRBJ1-4 and V is TRBV28, with D possibly TRBD1 on 5 matching bases. The V gene lost 2 bases and the J gene lost 11 bases, with 12 bases spanning the gap. This CDR3 is 13 amino acids long. Germline-derived CDR1 and CDR2 are MDHEN and SYDVKM.

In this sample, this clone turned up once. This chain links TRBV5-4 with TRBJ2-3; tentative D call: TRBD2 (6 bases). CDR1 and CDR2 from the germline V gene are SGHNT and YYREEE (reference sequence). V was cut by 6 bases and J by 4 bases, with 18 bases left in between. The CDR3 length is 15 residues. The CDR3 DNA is TGTGCCAGCAACTTAGGAGGGTACGGCCCAGATACGCAGTATTTT. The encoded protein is CASNLGGYGPDTQYF.

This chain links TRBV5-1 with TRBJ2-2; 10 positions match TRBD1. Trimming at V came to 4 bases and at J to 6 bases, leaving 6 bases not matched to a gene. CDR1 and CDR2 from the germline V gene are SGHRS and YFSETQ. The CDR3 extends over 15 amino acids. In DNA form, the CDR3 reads TGCGCCAGCAGCCGCATGGGACAGGGGTCCGGGGAGCTGTTTTTT. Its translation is CASSRMGQGSGELFF.

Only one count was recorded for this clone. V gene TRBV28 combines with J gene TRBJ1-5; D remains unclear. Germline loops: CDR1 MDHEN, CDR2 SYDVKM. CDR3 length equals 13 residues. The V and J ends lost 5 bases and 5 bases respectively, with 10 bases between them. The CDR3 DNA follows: TGTGCCAGCAGTATCCTTTCTGATCAGCCCCAGCATTTT. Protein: CASSILSDQPQHF.

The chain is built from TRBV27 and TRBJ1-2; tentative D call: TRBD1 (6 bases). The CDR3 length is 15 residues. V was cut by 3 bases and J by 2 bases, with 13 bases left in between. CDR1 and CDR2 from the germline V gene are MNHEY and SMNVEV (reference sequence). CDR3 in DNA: TGTGCCAGCAGTTTCACAGGGTACCTCAACTATGGCTACACCTTC. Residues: CASSFTGYLNYGYTF.

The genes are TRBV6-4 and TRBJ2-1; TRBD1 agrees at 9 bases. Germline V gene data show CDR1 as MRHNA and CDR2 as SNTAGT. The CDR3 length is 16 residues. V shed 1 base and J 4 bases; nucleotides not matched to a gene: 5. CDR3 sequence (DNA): TGTGCCAGCAGTGACTTTAGGACAGGGGATTACAATGAGCAGTTCTTC. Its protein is CASSDFRTGDYNEQFF.

This CDR3 reads CATSTFQGNTGELFF. In DNA form, the CDR3 reads TGTGCCACCAGCACCTTCCAGGGGAACACCGGGGAGCTGTTTTTT. The rearrangement joins TRBV15 to TRBJ2-2, with D perhaps TRBD1 (5 bases). V was clipped by 4 bases and J by 1 base, with 10 bases between them. The CDR3 is 15 residues long. From germline, CDR1 is LNHNV and CDR2 YYDKDF (reference sequence).

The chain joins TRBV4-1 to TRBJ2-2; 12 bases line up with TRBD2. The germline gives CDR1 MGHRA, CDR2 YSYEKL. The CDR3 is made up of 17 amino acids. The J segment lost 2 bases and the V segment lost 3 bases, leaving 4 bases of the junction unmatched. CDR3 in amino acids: CASSHRGLAGNTGELFF. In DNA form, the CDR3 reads TGCGCCAGCAGCCACCGAGGACTAGCGGGAAACACCGGGGAGCTGTTTTTT.

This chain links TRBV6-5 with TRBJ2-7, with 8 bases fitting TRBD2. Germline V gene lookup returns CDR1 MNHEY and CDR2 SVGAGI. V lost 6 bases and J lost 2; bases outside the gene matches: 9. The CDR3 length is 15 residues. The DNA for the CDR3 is TGTGCCAGCAGCTCGGGGGTAGCGGGACCCTACGAGCAGTACTTC. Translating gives CASSSGVAGPYEQYF.

For the CDR3, the DNA is TGCGCCAGCAGCCAAGAAGGAGGGAAGGGAGAGACCCAGTACTTC. It encodes CASSQEGGKGETQYF. The genes are TRBV4-1 and TRBJ2-5; weak D call: TRBD2 (6 bases). The CDR3 totals 15 residues. V lost 0 bases to trimming and J lost 4 bases, with 12 bases between them. CDR1 and CDR2 (germline): MGHRA, YSYEKL.

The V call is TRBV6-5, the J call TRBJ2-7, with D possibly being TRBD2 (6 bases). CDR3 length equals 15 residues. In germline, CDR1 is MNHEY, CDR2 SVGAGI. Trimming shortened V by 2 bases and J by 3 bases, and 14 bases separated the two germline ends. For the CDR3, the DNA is TGTGCCAGCAGTTACCCCAGGGACTTCGGCTACGAGCAGTACTTC. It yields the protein CASSYPRDFGYEQYF.

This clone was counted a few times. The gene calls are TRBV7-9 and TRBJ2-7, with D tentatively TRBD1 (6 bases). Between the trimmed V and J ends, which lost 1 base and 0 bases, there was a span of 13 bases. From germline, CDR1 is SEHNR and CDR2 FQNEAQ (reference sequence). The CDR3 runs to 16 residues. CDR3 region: CASSLEQGPISYEQYF. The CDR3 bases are TGTGCCAGCAGCTTAGAGCAGGGGCCTATCTCCTACGAGCAGTACTTC.